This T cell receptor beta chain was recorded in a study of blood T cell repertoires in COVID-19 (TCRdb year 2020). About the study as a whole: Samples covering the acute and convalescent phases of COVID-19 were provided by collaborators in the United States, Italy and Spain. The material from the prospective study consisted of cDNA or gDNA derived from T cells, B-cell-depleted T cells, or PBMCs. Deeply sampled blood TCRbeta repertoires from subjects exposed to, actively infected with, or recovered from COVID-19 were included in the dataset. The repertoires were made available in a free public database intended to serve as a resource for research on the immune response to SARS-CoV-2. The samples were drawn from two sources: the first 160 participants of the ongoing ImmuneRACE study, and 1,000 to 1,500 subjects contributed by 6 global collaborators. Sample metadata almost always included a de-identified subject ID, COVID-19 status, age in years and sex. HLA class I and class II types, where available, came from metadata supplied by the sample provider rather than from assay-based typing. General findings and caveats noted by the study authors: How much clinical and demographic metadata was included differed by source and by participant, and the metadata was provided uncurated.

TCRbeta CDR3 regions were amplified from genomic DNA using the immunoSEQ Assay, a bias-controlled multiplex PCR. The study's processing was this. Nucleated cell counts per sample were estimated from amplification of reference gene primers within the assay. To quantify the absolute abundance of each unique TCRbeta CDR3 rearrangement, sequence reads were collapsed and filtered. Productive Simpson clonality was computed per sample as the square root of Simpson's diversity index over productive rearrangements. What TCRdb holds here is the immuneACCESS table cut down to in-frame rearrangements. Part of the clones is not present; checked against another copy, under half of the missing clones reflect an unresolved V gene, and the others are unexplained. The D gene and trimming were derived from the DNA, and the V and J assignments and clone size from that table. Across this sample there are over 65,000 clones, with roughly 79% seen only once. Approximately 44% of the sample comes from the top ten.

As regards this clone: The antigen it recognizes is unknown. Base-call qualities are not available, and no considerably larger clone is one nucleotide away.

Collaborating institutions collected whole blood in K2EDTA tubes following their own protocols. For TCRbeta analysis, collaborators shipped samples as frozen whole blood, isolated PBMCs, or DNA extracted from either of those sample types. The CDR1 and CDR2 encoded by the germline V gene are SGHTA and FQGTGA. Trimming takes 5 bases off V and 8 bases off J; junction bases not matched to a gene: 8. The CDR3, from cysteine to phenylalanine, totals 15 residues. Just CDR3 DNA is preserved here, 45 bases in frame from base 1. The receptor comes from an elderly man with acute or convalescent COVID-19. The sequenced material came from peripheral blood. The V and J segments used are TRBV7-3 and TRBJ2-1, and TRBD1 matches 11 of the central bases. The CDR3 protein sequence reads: CASSPGTGGRDEQFF. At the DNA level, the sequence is TGTGCCAGCAGCCCCGGGACAGGGGGACGAGATGAGCAGTTCTTC.